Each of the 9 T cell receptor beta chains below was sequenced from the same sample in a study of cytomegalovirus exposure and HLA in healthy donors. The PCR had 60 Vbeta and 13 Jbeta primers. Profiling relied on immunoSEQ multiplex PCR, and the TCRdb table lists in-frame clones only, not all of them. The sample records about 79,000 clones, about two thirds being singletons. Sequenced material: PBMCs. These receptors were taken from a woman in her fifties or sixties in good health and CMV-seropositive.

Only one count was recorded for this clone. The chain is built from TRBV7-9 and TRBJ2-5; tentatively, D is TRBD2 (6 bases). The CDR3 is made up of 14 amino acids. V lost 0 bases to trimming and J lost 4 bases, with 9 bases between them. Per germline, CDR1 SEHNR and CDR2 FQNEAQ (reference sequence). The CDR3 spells CASSLALGGETQYF. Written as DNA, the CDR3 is TGTGCCAGCAGCTTAGCGCTGGGGGGAGAGACCCAGTACTTC.

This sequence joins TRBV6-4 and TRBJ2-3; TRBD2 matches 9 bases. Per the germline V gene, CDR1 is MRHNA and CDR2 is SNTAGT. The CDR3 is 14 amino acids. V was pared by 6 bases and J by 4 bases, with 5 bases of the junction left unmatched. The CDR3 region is CASSRLAEADTQYF. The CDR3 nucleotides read TGTGCCAGCAGCCGACTAGCGGAAGCAGATACGCAGTATTTT.

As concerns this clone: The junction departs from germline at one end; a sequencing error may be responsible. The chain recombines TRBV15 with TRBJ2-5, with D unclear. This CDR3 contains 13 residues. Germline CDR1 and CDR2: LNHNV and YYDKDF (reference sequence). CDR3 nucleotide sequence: TGTGCCACCAGCAGCGCCCCCGAAGAGGCCCAGTACTTC. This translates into CATSSAPEEAQYF.

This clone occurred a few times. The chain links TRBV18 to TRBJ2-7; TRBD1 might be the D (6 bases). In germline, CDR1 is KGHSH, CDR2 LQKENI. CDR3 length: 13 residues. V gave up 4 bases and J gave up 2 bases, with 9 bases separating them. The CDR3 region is CASSLGQTYEQYV. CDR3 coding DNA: TGTGCCAGCTCACTAGGACAGACCTACGAGCAGTACGTC.

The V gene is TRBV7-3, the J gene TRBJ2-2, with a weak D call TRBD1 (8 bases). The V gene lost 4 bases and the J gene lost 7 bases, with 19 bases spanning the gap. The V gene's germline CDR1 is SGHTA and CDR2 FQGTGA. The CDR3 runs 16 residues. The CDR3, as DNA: TGTGCCAGCAGCTCCCGAACGGACAGGGAGGGCGGGGAGCTGTTTTTT. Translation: CASSSRTDREGGELFF.

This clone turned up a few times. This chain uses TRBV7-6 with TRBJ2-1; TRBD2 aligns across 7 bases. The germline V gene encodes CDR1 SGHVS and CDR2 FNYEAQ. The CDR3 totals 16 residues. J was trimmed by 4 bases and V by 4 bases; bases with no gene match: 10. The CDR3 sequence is CASSSARGWEYNEQFF. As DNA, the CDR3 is TGTGCCAGCAGCTCCGCGCGGGGGTGGGAGTACAATGAGCAGTTCTTC.

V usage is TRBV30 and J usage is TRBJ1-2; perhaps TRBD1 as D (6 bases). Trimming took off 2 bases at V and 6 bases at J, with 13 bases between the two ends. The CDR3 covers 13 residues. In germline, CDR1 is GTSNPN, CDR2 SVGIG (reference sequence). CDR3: CAWSRTVTDGYTF. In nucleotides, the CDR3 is TGTGCCTGGAGTAGGACAGTGACTGATGGCTACACCTTC. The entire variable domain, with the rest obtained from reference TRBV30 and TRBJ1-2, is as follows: SQTIHQWPATLVQPVGSPLSLECTVEGTSNPNLYWYRQAAGRGLQLLFYSVGIGQISSEVPQNLSASRPQDRQFILSSKKLLLSDSGFYLCAWSRTVTDGYTFGSGTRLTVV.

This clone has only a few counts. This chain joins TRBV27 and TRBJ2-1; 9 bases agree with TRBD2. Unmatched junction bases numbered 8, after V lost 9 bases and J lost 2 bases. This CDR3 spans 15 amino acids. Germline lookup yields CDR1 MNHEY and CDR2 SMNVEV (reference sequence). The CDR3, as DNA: TGTGCCAGTATCCCAGCGGGGGGTCCCTACAATGAGCAGTTCTTC. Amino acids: CASIPAGGPYNEQFF.

The CDR3 reads CASSLTGGLEPETQYF. The CDR3 nucleotides read TGCGCCAGCAGCTTAACAGGGGGCTTAGAGCCCGAGACCCAGTACTTC. The V and J genes are TRBV5-1 and TRBJ2-5, with TRBD1 matching over 9 bases. Per the germline V gene, CDR1 is SGHRS and CDR2 is YFSETQ. V dropped 2 bases and J dropped 5; count of bases not matched to a gene: 10. The CDR3 sequence is 16 residues long.